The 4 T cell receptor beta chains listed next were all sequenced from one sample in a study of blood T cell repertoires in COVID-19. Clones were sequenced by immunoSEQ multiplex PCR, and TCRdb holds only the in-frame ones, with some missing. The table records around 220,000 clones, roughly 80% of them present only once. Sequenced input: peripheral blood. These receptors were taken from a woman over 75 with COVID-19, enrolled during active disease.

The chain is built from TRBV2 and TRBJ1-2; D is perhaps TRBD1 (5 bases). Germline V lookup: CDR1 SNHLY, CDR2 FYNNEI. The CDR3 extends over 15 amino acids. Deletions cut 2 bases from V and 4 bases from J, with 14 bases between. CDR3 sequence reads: CASSETRVPGYGYTF. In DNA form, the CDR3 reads TGTGCCAGCAGTGAAACCAGGGTACCGGGCTATGGCTACACCTTC.

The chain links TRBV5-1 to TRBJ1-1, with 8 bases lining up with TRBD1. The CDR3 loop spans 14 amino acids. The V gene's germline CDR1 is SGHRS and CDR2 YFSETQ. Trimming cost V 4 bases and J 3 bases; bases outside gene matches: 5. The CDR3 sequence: CASSILQGDTEAFF. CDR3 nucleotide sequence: TGCGCCAGCAGCATCCTACAGGGGGACACTGAAGCTTTCTTT. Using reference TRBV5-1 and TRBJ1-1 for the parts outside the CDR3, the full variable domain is KAGVTQTPRYLIKTRGQQVTLSCSPISGHRSVSWYQQTPGQGLQFLFEYFSETQRNKGNFPGRFSGRQFSNSRSEMNVSTLELGDSALYLCASSILQGDTEAFFGQGTRLTVV.

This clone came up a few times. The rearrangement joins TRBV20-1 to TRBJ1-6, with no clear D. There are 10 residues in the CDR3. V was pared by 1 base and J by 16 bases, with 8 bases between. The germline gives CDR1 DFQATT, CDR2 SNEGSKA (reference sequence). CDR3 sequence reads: CSARVDSLHF. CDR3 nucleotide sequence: TGCAGTGCTAGAGTGGACTCGCTCCACTTT.

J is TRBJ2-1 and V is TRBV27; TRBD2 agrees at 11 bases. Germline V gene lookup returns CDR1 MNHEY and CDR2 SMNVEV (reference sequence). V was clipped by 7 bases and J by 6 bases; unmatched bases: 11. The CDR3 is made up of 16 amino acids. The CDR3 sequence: CASKGLADKGGNEQFF. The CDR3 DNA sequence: TGTGCCAGCAAGGGACTAGCGGACAAAGGGGGCAATGAGCAGTTCTTC.